These 17 T cell receptor beta chains were all obtained from the same sample, sequenced in a study of molecular identifiers for immune sequencing clone quantification. In TCRdb, the PCR reads were re-called with MiXCR into one record per CDR3 protein. The sample lists 300,000 to 400,000 distinct CDR3 sequences, about 21% occurring once. The sample was naive CD8+ T cells from blood, with Jurkat cell RNA spiked in. Subset here: FACS-sorted CD8+CD4-CCR7+CD45RA+ naive T cells. These receptors were collected from a human donor in good health. Some libraries in this study had Jurkat cell RNA spiked in.

This clonotype was seen repeatedly, ten times or more. J is TRBJ1-1 and V is TRBV24-1; 8 nucleotides align to TRBD1. This CDR3 is 12 amino acids long. After removal of 12 bases from V and 7 bases from J, the junction contained 9 bases not matched to a gene. Germline-derived CDR1 and CDR2 are KGHDR and SFDVKD. The DNA of the CDR3 is TGTGCCGACGACAGGGGCAACGGTGAAGCTTTCTTT. This codes for CADDRGNGEAFF.

This rearrangement joins TRBV10-2 to TRBJ1-5; no firm D call. Per the germline V gene, CDR1 is WSHSY and CDR2 is SAAADI. The CDR3 runs to 14 residues. Deletions cut 3 bases from V and 10 bases from J, with 16 bases between. As DNA, the CDR3 is TGCGCCAGCAGTGATACGGGAGTGATTGAACCCCAGCATTTT. Translating it yields CASSDTGVIEPQHF.

The table lists this clonotype with many counts. The rearrangement joins TRBV4-2 to TRBJ2-3; 12 bases agree with TRBD2. CDR1 LGHNA and CDR2 YNFKEQ come from the germline V gene. This CDR3 is 16 amino acids long. The V segment lost 4 bases and the J segment 2 bases; nucleotides outside the gene matches: 4. Written as DNA, the CDR3 is TGTGCCAGCAGCCCTCGGACTAGCGGGGTCACAGATACGCAGTATTTT. It specifies CASSPRTSGVTDTQYF.

In this sample, this clonotype turned up many times. This sequence joins TRBV7-9 and TRBJ2-7; weak D call: TRBD2 (7 bases). CDR1 and CDR2 from the germline V gene are SEHNR and FQNEAQ (reference sequence). With 5 bases removed from V and 8 bases from J, the gap between germline ends came to 22 bases. The CDR3 is 15 amino acids. CDR3 bases: TGTGCCAGCAGCCCACAAGGGGCGGGGGCGCCACAGCAGTACTTC. It encodes CASSPQGAGAPQQYF.

A remark on this clonotype: One base away lies a much larger clone, so this may be a sequencing read error. The chain has TRBV7-9 and TRBJ1-1; D uncertain. Germline V gene sequence: CDR1 SEHNR, CDR2 FQNEAQ (reference sequence). CDR3 length equals 12 residues. CDR3 DNA: TGTGCCAGCAGCTTACAGACCTCCCCGGCTCTCTTT. It is translated as CASSLQTSPALF.

This chain links TRBV4-3 with TRBJ2-2, with D perhaps matching TRBD1 or TRBD2 (5 bases each). Germline CDR1 is LGHNA and CDR2 is YSLEER. The V end lost 0 bases, the J end lost 2 bases, and 19 bases lay between the germline ends. This CDR3 has 19 residues. This chain's CDR3 is CASSQDRRGAGLNTGELFF. CDR3 bases: TGCGCCAGCAGCCAAGATAGAAGGGGAGCTGGGTTAAACACCGGGGAGCTGTTTTTT.

Ten or more counts support this clonotype. V and J are TRBV6-6 and TRBJ1-5, with D uncertain. Trimming removed 0 bases from V and 5 bases from J, with 8 bases in between. The CDR3 is 14 amino acids. CDR1 MNHNY and CDR2 SVGAGI come from the germline V gene (reference sequence). This chain's CDR3 is CASSYSSGDQPQHF. For the CDR3, the DNA is TGTGCCAGCAGTTACTCGAGCGGGGATCAGCCCCAGCATTTT.

This clonotype was observed at least ten times. The rearrangement links TRBV6-2 or TRBV6-3 to TRBJ1-1; D is uncertain. The germline V gene has CDR1 MNHEY and CDR2 SVGEGT. This CDR3 comprises 12 residues. Trimming pared 2 bases from V and 4 bases from J, leaving 5 bases between. CDR3 in DNA: TGTGCCAGCAGTTACGTGATCACTGAAGCTTTCTTT. This gives the protein CASSYVITEAFF.

This clonotype has a count of ten or more. The V and J genes are TRBV7-6 and TRBJ2-1; D is unresolved. The V end lost 5 bases, the J end lost 3 bases, and 20 bases lay between the germline ends. The germline V gene has CDR1 SGHVS and CDR2 FNYEAQ. The CDR3 spans 17 residues. The CDR3 protein is CASSPKVGLGNYNEQFF. CDR3 nucleotide sequence: TGTGCCAGCAGCCCAAAAGTTGGGCTGGGAAACTACAATGAGCAGTTCTTC.

This clonotype was seen repeatedly, ten times or more. V gene TRBV9 combines with J gene TRBJ2-3, with TRBD1 as a possible D gene (5 bases). CDR1 is SGDLS and CDR2 is YYNGEE in the germline V gene. V gave up 0 bases and J gave up 1 base, with 6 bases separating them. The CDR3 sequence is 14 residues long. CDR3 DNA sequence: TGTGCCAGCAGCGTAGAAGGGGGCACAGATACGCAGTATTTT. It codes for CASSVEGGTDTQYF.

This clonotype was seen ten or more times. This chain links TRBV5-5 with TRBJ2-7; D call uncertain. CDR1 SGHKS and CDR2 YYEKEE come from the germline V gene (reference sequence). Trimming took off 0 bases at V and 0 bases at J, with 7 bases between the two ends. This CDR3 contains 14 residues. The CDR3 DNA is TGTGCCAGCAGCTTGGACAGTTACTCCTACGAGCAGTACTTC. This codes for CASSLDSYSYEQYF.

This clonotype was found many times. The chain joins TRBV13 to TRBJ2-2; D not certain. Germline loops: CDR1 PRHDT, CDR2 FYEKMQ (reference sequence). The CDR3 sequence is 14 residues long. V was shortened by 3 bases and J by 3 bases, with 8 bases between the two germline ends. The CDR3 loop is CASSFGRYTGELFF. DNA of the CDR3: TGTGCCAGCAGCTTCGGGCGGTACACCGGGGAGCTGTTTTTT.

The table lists this clonotype with a few counts. The chain couples TRBV4-3 to TRBJ1-4, with unresolved D. This CDR3 contains 17 residues. The germline gives CDR1 LGHNA, CDR2 YSLEER. V was shortened by 4 bases and J by 5 bases, with 20 bases between the two germline ends. The CDR3, as DNA: TGCGCCAGCAGCCGAAACCTACCGATCGACGTAAATGAAAAACTGTTTTTT. Protein product: CASSRNLPIDVNEKLFF.

At least ten counts were recorded for this clonotype. V is TRBV4-3 and J is TRBJ1-5; no clear D. This CDR3 region has 15 residues. Per the germline V gene, CDR1 is LGHNA and CDR2 is YSLEER. V lost 0 bases and J lost 0, with 6 bases in between. The CDR3 DNA follows: TGCGCCAGCAGCCAAGATCTGTCTAGCAATCAGCCCCAGCATTTT. Its protein product is CASSQDLSSNQPQHF.

In the case of this clonotype: This clone may be a read error of a much larger clone one base away. The chain is built from TRBV7-8 and TRBJ2-1; D might be TRBD2 (5 bases). This CDR3 has 15 residues. The germline V gene has CDR1 SGHVS and CDR2 FQNEAQ. The CDR3 sequence is CASSLTGILGNGQFF. The CDR3 DNA reads as TGTGCCAGCAGCTTAACCGGGATCCTGGGGAATGGGCAGTTCTTC.

Points on this clonotype: This clone may be a read error of a much larger clone one base away. The chain joins TRBV4-2 to TRBJ1-5; the D is unclear. This CDR3 comprises 15 residues. The V gene lost 0 bases and the J gene lost 3 bases, with 9 bases spanning the gap. Germline V gene data show CDR1 as LGHNA and CDR2 as YNFKEQ. CDR3 amino acids: CASSQDMSDNQPQHF. CDR3 nucleotide sequence: TGTGCCAGCAGCCAAGATATGTCAGACAATCAGCCCCAGCATTTT.

This clonotype was picked up many times. The genes are TRBV7-8 and TRBJ2-1; D possibly matches TRBD1 or TRBD2 (5 bases each). This CDR3 is built from 14 residues. The germline V and J ends were trimmed by 1 base and 5 bases, with 9 bases remaining between them. Germline V lookup: CDR1 SGHVS, CDR2 FQNEAQ. This CDR3 is CASSLVVGDNEQFF. The DNA for the CDR3 is TGTGCCAGCAGCTTAGTGGTGGGGGACAATGAGCAGTTCTTC.